The 26 T cell receptor beta chains below were found in one sample sequenced in a study of cytomegalovirus exposure and HLA in healthy donors. 13 Jbeta primers and 60 Vbeta primers were used for the PCR. Profiling relied on immunoSEQ multiplex PCR, and the TCRdb table lists in-frame clones only, not all of them. The profile shows 120,000 or so clones, 80% of them singletons. The specimen sequenced was PBMCs. The origin of the receptors is a man in his forties or fifties in good health and CMV-seronegative.

The chain carries TRBV30 and TRBJ2-3; a weak D match, TRBD2 (5 bases). This CDR3 is built from 15 residues. Germline V gives CDR1 GTSNPN, CDR2 SVGIG (reference sequence). V lost 8 bases, J lost 2 bases, and 20 bases lay in between. CDR3 in DNA: TGTGCCATTGCCGGTCTCCCGGACTTCACAGATACGCAGTATTTT. Amino acids: CAIAGLPDFTDTQYF.

This clone was picked up one time. This rearrangement joins TRBV7-8 to TRBJ1-2; weak D call: TRBD1 (5 bases). V was shortened by 1 base and J by 5 bases, with 11 bases between the two germline ends. Germline CDR1 and CDR2: SGHVS and FQNEAQ. The CDR3 contains 14 residues. CDR3 DNA: TGTGCCAGCAGCTTAGAACAGGCCTCATATGGCTACACCTTC. Residues: CASSLEQASYGYTF.

This clone has more than one count but fewer than ten. CDR3 sequence (DNA): TGTGCCTGGAGTCCACACCCTGAAGCTTTCTTT. This encodes CAWSPHPEAFF. The chain carries TRBV30 and TRBJ1-1, with unresolved D. Germline-derived CDR1 and CDR2 are GTSNPN and SVGIG (reference sequence). CDR3 length equals 11 residues. V dropped 2 bases and J dropped 6 bases, with 7 bases sitting between them.

The V gene is TRBV6-5, the J gene TRBJ1-2; possibly TRBD1 for D (6 bases). Germline CDR1 reads MNHEY; CDR2 reads SVGAGI. Trimming stripped 0 bases from V and 0 bases from J, with 11 bases between. CDR3 length: 16 amino acids. CDR3 sequence reads: CASSYSVTGTNYGYTF. Written as DNA, the CDR3 is TGTGCCAGCAGTTACTCGGTTACAGGGACTAACTATGGCTACACCTTC.

The J gene is TRBJ2-7, the V gene TRBV6-6; 8 positions match TRBD1. V trimming: 4 bases; J trimming: 6 bases; junction bases outside the gene matches: 8. The CDR3 length is 14 residues. Germline assignment: CDR1 MNHNY and CDR2 SVGAGI (reference sequence). DNA of the CDR3: TGTGCCAGCAGTTCCGACGGACAGGGTACCGAGCAGTACTTC. Residues: CASSSDGQGTEQYF.

The rearrangement uses TRBV5-8 and TRBJ2-3, with 7 bases that match TRBD2. Germline CDR1 SGHTS, CDR2 YDEGEE. The junction had 5 bases not matched to a gene; V was cut back by 4 bases and J by 3 bases. This CDR3 has 14 amino acids. The DNA of the CDR3 is TGTGCCAGCAGCCCCGGGGGGACTACAGATACGCAGTATTTT. This sequence encodes CASSPGGTTDTQYF.

The J gene is TRBJ2-1, the V gene TRBV11-1, with D possibly matching TRBD2 (5 bases). Deletions cut 6 bases from V and 2 bases from J, with 14 bases between. The CDR3 has 15 amino acids. Germline CDR1 and CDR2: SGHAT and FQDESV (reference sequence). The CDR3, as DNA: TGTGCCAGCAGTTTCACCAGCGGCACCTACAATGAGCAGTTCTTC. Its protein is CASSFTSGTYNEQFF.

The CDR3 sequence is CASSFRPGGHLNEKLFF. The CDR3, as DNA: TGTGCCAGCAGCTTCCGGCCAGGGGGCCACCTTAATGAAAAACTGTTTTTT. The rearrangement uses TRBV5-6 and TRBJ1-4; 8 positions agree with TRBD1. The CDR3 spans 17 residues. The germline CDR1 and CDR2 sequences are SGHDT and YYEEEE. V shed 2 bases and J 4 bases; nucleotides not matched to a gene: 10.

Only a few counts were recorded for this clone. V and J are TRBV2 and TRBJ2-7, with D maybe TRBD2 (5 bases). Trimming removed 8 bases from V and 3 bases from J, with 11 bases in between. Germline values: CDR1 SNHLY, CDR2 FYNNEI. This CDR3 is built from 12 residues. The CDR3 DNA is TGTGCCAGCGAGAGGGAAGGCTACGAGCAGTACTTC. This sequence encodes CASEREGYEQYF.

The gene calls are TRBV28 and TRBJ2-7, with 15 positions matching TRBD2. Losses at the gene ends were 5 bases for V and 3 bases for J; bases not matched to a gene: 8. The CDR3 runs to 17 residues. Germline V gene sequence: CDR1 MDHEN, CDR2 SYDVKM. CDR3 nucleotide sequence: TGTGCCAGCAGTCCCACGGGACTAGCGGGAGGATACTACGAGCAGTACTTC. Translating gives CASSPTGLAGGYYEQYF.

The rearrangement uses TRBV28 and TRBJ2-5; the D gene is possibly TRBD1 (6 bases). This CDR3 is built from 15 residues. Per germline, CDR1 MDHEN and CDR2 SYDVKM. Trimming stripped 8 bases from V and 2 bases from J, with 18 bases between. The CDR3 loop is CASGVRGNRQETQYF. The CDR3 DNA sequence: TGTGCCAGCGGAGTTAGGGGGAACCGTCAAGAGACCCAGTACTTC.

The chain uses TRBV6-5 and TRBJ2-7; D may be TRBD2 (5 bases). The CDR3 is 16 amino acids. V was cut by 0 bases and J by 0 bases, with 12 bases left in between. The germline V gene encodes CDR1 MNHEY and CDR2 SVGAGI. The CDR3, as DNA: TGTGCCAGCAGTTACTCGTCGGCGGGTATCTCCTACGAGCAGTACTTC. Translated, it gives CASSYSSAGISYEQYF.

V usage is TRBV7-8 and J usage is TRBJ1-1; a weak D match, TRBD1 (5 bases). Germline-derived CDR1 and CDR2 are SGHVS and FQNEAQ. The CDR3 loop spans 14 amino acids. Trimming removed 3 bases from V and 4 bases from J, with 12 bases in between. In nucleotides, the CDR3 is TGTGCCAGCAGCTTCTCTTGGGGGGGCACTGAAGCTTTCTTT. This translates into CASSFSWGGTEAFF.

This clone came up once. The V gene is TRBV30, the J gene TRBJ1-2; D is undetermined. CDR1 and CDR2 from the germline V gene are GTSNPN and SVGIG (reference sequence). V dropped 1 base and J dropped 4 bases, with 10 bases sitting between them. The CDR3 runs to 13 residues. In nucleotides, the CDR3 is TGTGCCTGGAGTGCACCGGGATCCTATGGCTACACCTTC. It yields the protein CAWSAPGSYGYTF.

The gene calls are TRBV6-5 and TRBJ2-5; the D gene is possibly TRBD1 (7 bases). The V end lost 11 bases, the J end lost 4 bases, and 17 bases lay between the germline ends. The germline V gene has CDR1 MNHEY and CDR2 SVGAGI. The CDR3 totals 13 residues. The CDR3 region has the DNA TGTGCCTCCCAGGAGGGGGCAGGAGAGACCCAGTACTTC. Its protein product is CASQEGAGETQYF.

This chain uses TRBV29-1 with TRBJ2-7; 9 positions match TRBD2. The J segment lost 6 bases and the V segment lost 4 bases, leaving 7 bases of the junction unmatched. The CDR3 consists of 13 residues. CDR1 and CDR2 from the germline V gene are SQVTM and ANQGSEA. The DNA of the CDR3 is TGCAGCGTTGCCATAGCGGGAGCGGCCGAGCAGTACTTC. It encodes CSVAIAGAAEQYF.

The chain links TRBV5-1 to TRBJ2-7, with a tentative D call TRBD1 (5 bases). CDR3 size: 15 residues. Germline lookup yields CDR1 SGHRS and CDR2 YFSETQ. V was shortened by 0 bases and J by 5 bases, with 15 bases between the two germline ends. DNA of the CDR3: TGCGCCAGCAGCTTGGTTCAGGGCGGTAGGGACGAGCAGTACTTC. This encodes CASSLVQGGRDEQYF.

A single count supports this clone. V and J are TRBV29-1 and TRBJ2-5, with D perhaps matching TRBD2 (6 bases). The V gene lost 1 base and the J gene lost 2 bases, with 26 bases spanning the gap. Germline loops: CDR1 SQVTM, CDR2 ANQGSEA. This CDR3 has 19 amino acids. The CDR3 reads CSVEVREGIWLLGQETQYF. The CDR3 DNA reads as TGCAGCGTTGAAGTGCGGGAAGGTATATGGCTTTTGGGTCAAGAGACCCAGTACTTC.

The chain carries TRBV7-3 and TRBJ2-1; TRBD1 matches 8 bases. Germline assignment: CDR1 SGHTA and CDR2 FQGTGA. J lost 6 bases, V lost 1 base, and 8 bases had no gene match. The CDR3 consists of 16 residues. CDR3 protein: CASSLNRQGSLNEQFF. CDR3 DNA: TGTGCCAGCAGCTTAAATAGACAGGGGTCTCTCAATGAGCAGTTCTTC. Together with reference TRBV7-3 and TRBJ2-1, the CDR3 gives the full variable domain: GAGVSQTPSNKVTEKGKYVELRCDPISGHTALYWYRQSLGQGPEFLIYFQGTGAADDSGLPNDRFFAVRPEGSVSTLKIQRTERGDSAVYLCASSLNRQGSLNEQFFGPGTRLTVL.

This chain connects TRBV30 to TRBJ2-7; TRBD1 matches 7 bases. Germline V CDR1 and CDR2: GTSNPN, SVGIG (reference sequence). This CDR3 contains 14 residues. V shed 2 bases, J shed 4 bases, and the junction held 8 bases outside the gene matches. Written as DNA, the CDR3 is TGTGCCTGGAGTCGAGGGGGCACCCTTTACGAGCAGTACTTC. Translating it yields CAWSRGGTLYEQYF.

This clone was seen only once. This chain links TRBV15 with TRBJ2-7, with TRBD1 matching over 8 bases. Germline loops: CDR1 LNHNV, CDR2 YYDKDF (reference sequence). The V and J ends lost 2 bases and 3 bases, in that order; junction bases with no gene match: 3. This CDR3 region has 14 residues. CDR3: CATSRNGQGYEQYF. CDR3 coding DNA: TGTGCCACCAGCAGAAATGGACAGGGCTACGAGCAGTACTTC.

The rearrangement joins TRBV19 to TRBJ2-5, with 11 bases that match TRBD2. The J segment lost 5 bases and the V segment lost 1 base, leaving 9 bases of the junction unmatched. Germline CDR1 and CDR2: LNHDA and SQIVND (reference sequence). This CDR3 region has 17 residues. CDR3 nucleotide sequence: TGTGCCAGTAGTATAGGGAGGCTAGCGGGAGGACGGGAGACCCAGTACTTC. Amino acids: CASSIGRLAGGRETQYF.

V and J are TRBV27 and TRBJ1-5; perhaps TRBD1 as D (5 bases). The V gene lost 5 bases and the J gene lost 4 bases, with 12 bases spanning the gap. CDR3 size: 14 residues. Germline V lookup: CDR1 MNHEY, CDR2 SMNVEV (reference sequence). This CDR3 reads CASSGRGPNQPQHF. CDR3 DNA: TGTGCCAGCAGTGGGAGGGGCCCTAATCAGCCCCAGCATTTT.

The chain couples TRBV10-2 to TRBJ1-5; D gene ambiguous. The CDR3 length is 14 residues. Trimming pared 6 bases from V and 1 base from J, leaving 10 bases between. The germline CDR1 and CDR2 sequences are WSHSY and SAAADI. The CDR3 region has the DNA TGCGCCAGCAGGGAGGGCATCAGCAATCAGCCCCAGCATTTT. Residues: CASREGISNQPQHF.

The chain joins TRBV6-1 to TRBJ1-5, with 8 bases fitting TRBD1. V was pared by 1 base and J by 5 bases, with 4 bases of the junction left unmatched. The CDR3 length is 15 residues. Per the germline V gene, CDR1 is MNHNS and CDR2 is SASEGT. The CDR3 DNA sequence: TGTGCCAGCAGTGAAGTTACAGGGGGGGATCAGCCCCAGCATTTT. Translation gives CASSEVTGGDQPQHF.

The chain carries TRBV5-5 and TRBJ1-4; tentative D call: TRBD1 (6 bases). V shed 5 bases and J shed 5 bases, with 22 bases lying between them. The CDR3 is made up of 17 amino acids. Germline assignment: CDR1 SGHKS and CDR2 YYEKEE (reference sequence). CDR3: CASRLSGAGGTNEKLFF. For the CDR3, the DNA is TGTGCCAGCAGGCTCTCAGGGGCCGGAGGAACCAATGAAAAACTGTTTTTT.